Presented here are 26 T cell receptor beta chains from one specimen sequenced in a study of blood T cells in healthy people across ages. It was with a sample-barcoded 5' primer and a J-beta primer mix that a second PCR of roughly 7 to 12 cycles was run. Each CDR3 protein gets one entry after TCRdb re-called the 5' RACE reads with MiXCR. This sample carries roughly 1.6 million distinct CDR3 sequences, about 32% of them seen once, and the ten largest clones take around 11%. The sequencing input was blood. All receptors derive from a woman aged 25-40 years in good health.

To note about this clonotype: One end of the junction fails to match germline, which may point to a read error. The CDR3 loop reads CASSLGLAGITDTRYF. CDR3 DNA sequence: TGCGCCAGCAGCCTGGGACTAGCGGGGATCACAGATACGCGGTATTTT. The V and J genes are TRBV4-1 and TRBJ2-3, with 13 bases that match TRBD2. Per the germline V gene, CDR1 is MGHRA and CDR2 is YSYEKL. The CDR3 sequence is 16 residues long.

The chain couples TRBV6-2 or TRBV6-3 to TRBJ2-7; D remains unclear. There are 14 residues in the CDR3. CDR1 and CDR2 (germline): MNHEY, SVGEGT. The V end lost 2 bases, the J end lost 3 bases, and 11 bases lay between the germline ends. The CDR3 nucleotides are TGTGCCAGCAGTTACAGGATCAACCACTACGAGCAGTACTTC. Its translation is CASSYRINHYEQYF.

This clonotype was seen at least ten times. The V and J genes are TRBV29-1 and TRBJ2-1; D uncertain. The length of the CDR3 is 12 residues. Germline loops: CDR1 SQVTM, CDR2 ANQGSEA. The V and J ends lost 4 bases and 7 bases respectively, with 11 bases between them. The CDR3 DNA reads TGCAGCGTTGGCCACGGTGGGAATGAGCAGTTCTTC. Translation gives CSVGHGGNEQFF.

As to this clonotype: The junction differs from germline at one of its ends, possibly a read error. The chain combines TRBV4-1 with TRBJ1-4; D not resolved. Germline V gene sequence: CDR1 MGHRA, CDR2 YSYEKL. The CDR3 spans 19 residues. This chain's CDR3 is CASSQDPRQKRGTNGKLFF. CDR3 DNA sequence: TGCGCCAGCAGCCAAGATCCGCGTCAGAAGAGAGGAACTAATGGAAAACTGTTTTTT.

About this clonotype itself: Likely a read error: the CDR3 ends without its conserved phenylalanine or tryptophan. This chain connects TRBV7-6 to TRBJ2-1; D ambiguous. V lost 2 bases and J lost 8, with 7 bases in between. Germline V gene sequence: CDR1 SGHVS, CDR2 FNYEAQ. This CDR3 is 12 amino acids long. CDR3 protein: CASSLSGDEQFL. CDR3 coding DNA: TGTGCCAGCAGCTTATCTGGAGATGAGCAGTTCTTA.

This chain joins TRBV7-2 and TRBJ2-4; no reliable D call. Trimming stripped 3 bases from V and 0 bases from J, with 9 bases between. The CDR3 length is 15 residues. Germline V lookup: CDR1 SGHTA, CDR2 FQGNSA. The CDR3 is CASSFPAPAKNIQYF. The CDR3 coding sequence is TGTGCCAGCAGCTTCCCAGCCCCAGCCAAAAACATTCAGTACTTC. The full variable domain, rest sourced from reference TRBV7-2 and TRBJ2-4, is GAGVSQSPSNKVTEKGKDVELRCDPISGHTALYWYRQSLGQGLEFLIYFQGNSAPDKSGLPSDRFSAERTGGSVSTLTIQRTQQEDSAVYLCASSFPAPAKNIQYFGAGTRLSVL.

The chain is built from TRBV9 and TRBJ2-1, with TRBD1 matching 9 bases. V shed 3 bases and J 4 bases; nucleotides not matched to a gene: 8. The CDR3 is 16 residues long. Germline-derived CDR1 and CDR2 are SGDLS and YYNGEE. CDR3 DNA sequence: TGTGCCAGCAGCGCCGAACAGGGGGCGCGGTACAATGAGCAGTTCTTC. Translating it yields CASSAEQGARYNEQFF.

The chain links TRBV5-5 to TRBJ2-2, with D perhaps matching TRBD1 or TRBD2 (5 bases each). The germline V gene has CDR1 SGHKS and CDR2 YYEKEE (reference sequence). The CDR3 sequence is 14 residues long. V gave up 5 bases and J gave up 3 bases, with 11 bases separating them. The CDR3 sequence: CASSWDGYTGELFF. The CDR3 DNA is TGTGCCAGCAGTTGGGACGGTTACACCGGGGAGCTGTTTTTT.

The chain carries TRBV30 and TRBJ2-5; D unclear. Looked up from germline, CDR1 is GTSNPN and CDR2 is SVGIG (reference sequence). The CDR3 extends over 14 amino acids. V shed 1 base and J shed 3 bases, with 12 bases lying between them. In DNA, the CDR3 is TGTGCCTGGAGTGACTTCGGGCTGAAAGAGACCCAGTACTTC. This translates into CAWSDFGLKETQYF.

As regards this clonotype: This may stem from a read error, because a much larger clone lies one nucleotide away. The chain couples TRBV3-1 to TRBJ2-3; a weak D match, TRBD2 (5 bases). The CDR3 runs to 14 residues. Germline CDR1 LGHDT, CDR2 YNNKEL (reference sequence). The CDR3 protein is CDSSQNGGTDTQYF. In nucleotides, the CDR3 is TGTGACAGCAGCCAAAACGGGGGCACAGATACGCAGTATTTT.

Written as DNA, the CDR3 is TGCAGTGCTAGTGGTGGACTAGCGGGAGGGATTTCAAATGAGCAGTTCTTC. Residues: CSASGGLAGGISNEQFF. The chain couples TRBV20-1 to TRBJ2-1; 15 bases align to TRBD2. The V gene end was trimmed by 3 bases and the J gene end by 7 bases; junction bases not matched to a gene: 10. The CDR3 consists of 17 residues. From germline, CDR1 is DFQATT and CDR2 SNEGSKA (reference sequence).

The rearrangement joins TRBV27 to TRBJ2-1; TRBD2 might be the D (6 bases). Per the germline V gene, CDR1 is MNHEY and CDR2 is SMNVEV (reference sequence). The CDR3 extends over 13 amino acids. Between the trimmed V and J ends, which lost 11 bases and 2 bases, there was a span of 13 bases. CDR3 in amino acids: CAAGMSTYNEQFF. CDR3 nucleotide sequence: TGTGCCGCGGGGATGAGTACCTACAATGAGCAGTTCTTC.

The CDR3 region has the DNA TGTGCCAGCAGACTACGACTAGCGCCTCACACAGATACGCAGTATTTT. Encoded protein: CASRLRLAPHTDTQYF. The chain couples TRBV21-1 to TRBJ2-3; the table's D call, TRBD2, has no DNA check behind it. TRBV21-1 represents a pseudogene. This CDR3 is built from 16 residues.

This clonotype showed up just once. The CDR3 DNA reads as TGTGCCAGCAGCTTAGCGGGACAGCTTTATAATTCACCCCTCCACTTT. Protein product: CASSLAGQLYNSPLHF. The V call is TRBV7-9, the J call TRBJ1-6, with 7 nucleotides matching TRBD1. The V gene's germline CDR1 is SEHNR and CDR2 FQNEAQ (reference sequence). V dropped 0 bases and J dropped 4; count of bases not matched to a gene: 3. The CDR3 sequence is 16 residues long.

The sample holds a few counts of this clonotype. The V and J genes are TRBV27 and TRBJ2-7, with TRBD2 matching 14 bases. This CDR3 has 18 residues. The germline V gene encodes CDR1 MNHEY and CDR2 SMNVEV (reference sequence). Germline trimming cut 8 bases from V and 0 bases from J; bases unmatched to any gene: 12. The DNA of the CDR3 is TGTGCCAGCCCGAATCAGACTAGCGGGAGGGCCCTCTCCTACGAGCAGTACTTC. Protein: CASPNQTSGRALSYEQYF.

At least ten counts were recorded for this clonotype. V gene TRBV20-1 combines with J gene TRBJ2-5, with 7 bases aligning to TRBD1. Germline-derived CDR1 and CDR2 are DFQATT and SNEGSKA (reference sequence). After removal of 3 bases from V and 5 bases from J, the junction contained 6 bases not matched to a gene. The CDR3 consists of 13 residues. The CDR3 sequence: CSASRGFGETQYF. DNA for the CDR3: TGCAGTGCTAGCAGGGGGTTTGGGGAGACCCAGTACTTC.

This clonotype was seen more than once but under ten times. The CDR3 nucleotides read TGCAGCGCGGGACAGCCGAACACTGAAGCTTTCTTT. Residues: CSAGQPNTEAFF. The genes are TRBV29-1 and TRBJ1-1; TRBD1 matches 7 bases. The CDR3 loop spans 12 amino acids. Trimming at V came to 7 bases and at J to 1 base, leaving 3 bases not matched to a gene. Germline-derived CDR1 and CDR2 are SQVTM and ANQGSEA.

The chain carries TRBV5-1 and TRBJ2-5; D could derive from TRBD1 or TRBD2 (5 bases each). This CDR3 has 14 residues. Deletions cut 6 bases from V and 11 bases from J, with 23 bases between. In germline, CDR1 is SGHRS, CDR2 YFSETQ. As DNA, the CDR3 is TGCGCCAGCACCCCGGGACCGACCCACAATGAGCAGTACTTC. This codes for CASTPGPTHNEQYF.

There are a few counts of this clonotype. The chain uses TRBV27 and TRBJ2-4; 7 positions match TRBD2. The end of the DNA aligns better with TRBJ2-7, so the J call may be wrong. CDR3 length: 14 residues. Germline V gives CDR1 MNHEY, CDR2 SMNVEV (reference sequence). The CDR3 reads CASSQSGTNREQYF. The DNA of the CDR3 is TGTGCCAGCAGCCAATCCGGGACTAACCGCGAGCAGTACTTC.

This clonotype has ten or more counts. In nucleotides, the CDR3 is TGTGCCAGCAGCACTCGGACTAGCGGGAGCACAGATACGCAGTATTTT. Residues: CASSTRTSGSTDTQYF. The rearrangement uses TRBV7-8 and TRBJ2-3; 11 positions match TRBD2. The CDR3 sequence is 16 residues long. Per germline, CDR1 SGHVS and CDR2 FQNEAQ. Trimming at V came to 5 bases and at J to 0 bases, leaving 4 bases not matched to a gene.

The CDR3 DNA sequence: TGTGCCAGCAGCGCAGGGACTAGCGGGAGTATCGAGCAGTACTTC. This encodes CASSAGTSGSIEQYF. The rearrangement links TRBV9 to TRBJ2-5, with 14 bases that match TRBD2. The J call may be mistaken, given a closer DNA end match to TRBJ2-7. This CDR3 has 15 amino acids. Germline V gene lookup returns CDR1 SGDLS and CDR2 YYNGEE.

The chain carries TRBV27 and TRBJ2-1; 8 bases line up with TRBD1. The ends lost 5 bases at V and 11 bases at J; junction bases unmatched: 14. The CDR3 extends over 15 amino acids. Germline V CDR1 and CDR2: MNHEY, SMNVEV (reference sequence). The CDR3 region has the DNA TGTGCCAGCAGTACCGTTGGGCAGGGGGCATATAAGCAGTTCTTC. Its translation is CASSTVGQGAYKQFF.

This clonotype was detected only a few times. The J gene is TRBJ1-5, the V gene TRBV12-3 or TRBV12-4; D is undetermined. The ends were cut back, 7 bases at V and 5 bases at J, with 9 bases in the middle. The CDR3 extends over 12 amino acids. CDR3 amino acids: CASTQDDQPQHF. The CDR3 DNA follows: TGTGCCAGCACCCAGGACGATCAGCCCCAGCATTTT.

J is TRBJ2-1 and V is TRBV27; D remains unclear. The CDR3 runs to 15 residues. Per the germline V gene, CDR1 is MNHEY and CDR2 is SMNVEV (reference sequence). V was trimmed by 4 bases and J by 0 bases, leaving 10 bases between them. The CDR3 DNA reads TGTGCCAGCAGTTCAAAACGTGGCTCCTACAATGAGCAGTTCTTC. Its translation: CASSSKRGSYNEQFF.

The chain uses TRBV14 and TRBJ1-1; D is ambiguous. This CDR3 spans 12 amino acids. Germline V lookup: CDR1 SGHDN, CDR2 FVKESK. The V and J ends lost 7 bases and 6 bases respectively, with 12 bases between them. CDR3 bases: TGTGCCAGCAATCCCCTGATGGCTGAAGCTTTCTTT. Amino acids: CASNPLMAEAFF.

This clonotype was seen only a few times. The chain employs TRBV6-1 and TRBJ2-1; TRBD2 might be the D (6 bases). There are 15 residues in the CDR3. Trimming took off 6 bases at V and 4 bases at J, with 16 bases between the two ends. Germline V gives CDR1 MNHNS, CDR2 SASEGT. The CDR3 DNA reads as TGTGCCAGCAGGGTTGGGCCCAGCGGGTACAATGAGCAGTTCTTC. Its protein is CASRVGPSGYNEQFF.